The rows below give T cell receptor beta chains drawn from one sample of a study of cytotoxic CD8 clonotypes in ibrutinib-treated CLL. The assay was immunoSEQ multiplex PCR, and TCRdb's table has in-frame clones only and misses some. The sample holds 300,000 to 400,000 clones; about 64% are singletons and the top ten take roughly 6%. The material sequenced was PBMCs, taken after 36 months of ibrutinib treatment. The receptors were sampled from a human donor with chronic lymphocytic leukemia. Each CDR3 is given with its conserved first and last residue. The D gene is left open where the match is weak. Only some rows state a clone size, as once, few, many or a class for expanded clones.

>TRBV7-9|.|.|TRBJ1-2
CASSRRRVAHYGYTF
TGTGCCAGCAGCCGGCGGAGAGTCGCCCATTATGGCTACACCTTC
>TRBV9|.|.|TRBJ2-5
CASSSGPEETQYF
TGTGCCAGCAGCTCCGGACCAGAAGAGACCCAGTACTTC
>TRBV7-8|.|few|TRBJ2-1
CASSLARERSEQFF
TGTGCCAGCAGCTTAGCTCGGGAAAGATCCGAGCAGTTCTTC
>TRBV5-4|.|.|TRBJ2-1
CASSPASDPYNEQFF
TGTGCCAGCAGCCCCGCATCGGACCCCTACAATGAGCAGTTCTTC
>TRBV6-6|TRBD1|.|TRBJ2-1
CASTPGQGGGEQFF
TGTGCCAGCACCCCGGGACAGGGGGGTGGTGAGCAGTTCTTC
>TRBV5-1|.|.|TRBJ1-2
CASSSEGRGPYGYTF
TGCGCCAGCAGCTCAGAGGGCAGGGGTCCCTATGGCTACACCTTC
>TRBV11-2|.|.|TRBJ2-1
CASSQRTSEQFF
TGTGCCAGCAGCCAGAGAACCAGTGAGCAGTTCTTC
>TRBV19|TRBD1|.|TRBJ1-2
CASSIGDRDFYTF
TGTGCCAGTAGTATAGGAGACAGGGACTTCTACACCTTC
>TRBV7-2|.|.|TRBJ2-1
CASSPIWGSADNEQFF
TGTGCCAGCAGCCCGATTTGGGGTTCAGCAGACAATGAGCAGTTCTTC
>TRBV6-6|.|.|TRBJ2-3
CASSALDTQYF
TGTGCCAGCTCAGCCCTAGATACGCAGTATTTT
>TRBV11-2|.|once|TRBJ2-7
CASSLVAGGAYEQYF
TGTGCCAGCAGCTTAGTGGCAGGGGGGGCCTACGAGCAGTACTTC
>TRBV5-4|.|.|TRBJ2-3
CASSLRAATDTQYF
TGTGCCAGCAGCTTAAGGGCAGCCACAGATACGCAGTATTTT
>TRBV7-2|.|.|TRBJ1-2
CASSLVRSPLGYTF
TGTGCCAGCAGCTTAGTGCGCAGCCCTCTTGGCTACACCTTC
>TRBV7-3|.|.|TRBJ2-7
CASSFVREKGEQYF
TGTGCCAGCAGCTTCGTCCGGGAGAAGGGCGAGCAGTACTTC
>TRBV28|TRBD2|.|TRBJ2-7
CASSTIRDYSYEQYF
TGTGCCAGCAGTACTATCCGGGACTACTCCTACGAGCAGTACTTC
>TRBV7-9|TRBD1|.|TRBJ1-2
CASSMTGFGYTF
TGTGCCAGCAGCATGACAGGGTTTGGCTACACCTTC
>TRBV7-9|TRBD2|.|TRBJ2-3
CASSTLAGPTDTQYF
TGTGCCAGCAGCACACTAGCGGGGCCCACAGATACGCAGTATTTT
>TRBV15|.|.|TRBJ2-7
CATSPSRARGSYEQYF
TGTGCCACCAGCCCATCGAGGGCTAGGGGGTCCTACGAGCAGTACTTC
>TRBV6-5|.|.|TRBJ2-1
CASSPAHFNEQFF
TGTGCCAGCAGTCCGGCCCACTTTAATGAGCAGTTCTTC
>TRBV5-6|.|.|TRBJ2-7
CASSLFRSSYEQYF
TGTGCCAGCAGCTTGTTCAGGAGCTCCTACGAGCAGTACTTC
>TRBV18|TRBD2|.|TRBJ2-7
CASSPGPGGAVEQYF
TGTGCCAGCTCACCAGGACCCGGGGGGGCGGTCGAGCAGTACTTC
>TRBV19|.|.|TRBJ1-2
CASSITGGQNYGYTF
TGTGCCAGTAGTATCACGGGGGGTCAAAACTATGGCTACACCTTC
>TRBV11-3|TRBD2|once|TRBJ2-7
CASSRIGLADTYEQYF
TGTGCCAGCAGCCGAATAGGACTAGCGGACACCTACGAGCAGTACTTC
>TRBV10-3|.|.|TRBJ1-1
CAISESTIGRTRNTEAFF
TGTGCCATCAGTGAGTCGACTATTGGAAGGACAAGGAACACTGAAGCTTTCTTT
>TRBV4-3|.|.|TRBJ2-5
CASSQERARFETQYF
TGCGCCAGCAGCCAAGAAAGGGCCAGGTTCGAGACCCAGTACTTC
>TRBV18|.|many|TRBJ2-5
CASSPVIQETQYF
TGTGCCAGCTCACCGGTCATCCAAGAGACCCAGTACTTC
>TRBV7-2|.|.|TRBJ2-7
CASSFLSLSYEQYF
TGTGCCAGCAGCTTTCTGAGTCTCTCCTACGAGCAGTACTTC
>TRBV27|.|.|TRBJ2-7
CASSLSYPLGYEQYF
TGTGCCAGCAGTTTAAGTTACCCCTTGGGCTACGAGCAGTACTTC
>TRBV5-5|TRBD1|.|TRBJ2-2
CASSSDRGKILTGELFF
TGTGCCAGCAGCTCCGACAGGGGTAAAATTTTGACCGGGGAGCTGTTTTTT
>TRBV5-5|.|.|TRBJ1-5
CASSLRWAGGYSNQPQHF
TGTGCCAGCAGCTTGCGGTGGGCAGGTGGTTATAGCAATCAGCCCCAGCATTTT
>TRBV11-3|TRBD2|.|TRBJ2-3
CASSLTSGSTDTQYF
TGTGCCAGCAGCTTGACTAGCGGGAGCACAGATACGCAGTATTTT
>TRBV6-5|.|.|TRBJ2-6
CASSLDLSGANVLTF
TGTGCCAGCAGTTTGGACCTCTCTGGGGCCAACGTCCTGACTTTC
>TRBV5-4|TRBD2|.|TRBJ2-7
CASSPPSGGDEQYF
TGTGCCAGCAGCCCACCTAGCGGGGGGGACGAGCAGTACTTC
>TRBV4-1|.|.|TRBJ1-4
CASSQEVESVLATNEKLFF
TGCGCCAGCAGCCAAGAAGTGGAATCGGTCTTGGCAACTAATGAAAAACTGTTTTTT
>TRBV11-1|.|once|TRBJ2-1
CASSQNSFAYNEQFF
TGTGCCAGCAGCCAGAATTCCTTCGCCTACAATGAGCAGTTCTTC
>TRBV9|.|.|TRBJ2-7
CASSGTASYEQYF
TGTGCCAGCAGCGGGACAGCCTCCTACGAGCAGTACTTC
>TRBV18|.|.|TRBJ2-7
CASSPAWGNYEQYF
TGTGCCAGCTCACCTGCCTGGGGGAACTACGAGCAGTACTTC
>TRBV5-1|.|.|TRBJ2-1
CASSLVQGQRTSSYNEQFF
TGCGCCAGCAGCTTGGTTCAGGGCCAGAGAACCTCCTCCTACAATGAGCAGTTCTTC
>TRBV5-1|.|few|TRBJ1-2
CASSLISRNYGYTF
TGCGCCAGCAGCTTGATAAGTCGGAACTATGGCTACACCTTC
>TRBV10-2|.|.|TRBJ2-1
CASSEGLAAGEQFF
TGCGCCAGCAGTGAGGGGCTAGCCGCCGGTGAGCAGTTCTTC
>TRBV11-2|TRBD1|.|TRBJ1-3
CASSLRDRELSGNTIYF
TGTGCCAGCAGCTTAAGGGACAGGGAGCTCTCTGGAAACACCATATATTTT
>TRBV13|.|few|TRBJ1-5
CASRSSTRDINQPQHF
TGTGCCAGCAGGTCGTCTACCCGGGACATCAATCAGCCCCAGCATTTT
>TRBV7-2|.|.|TRBJ2-7
CASSFDPRYEQYF
TGTGCCAGCAGTTTCGACCCGCGCTACGAGCAGTACTTC
>TRBV10-1|.|.|TRBJ2-7
CASSGHDYKQYF
TGCGCCAGCAGTGGTCACGATTACAAGCAGTACTTC
>TRBV19|TRBD2|.|TRBJ2-1
CASSPTTSGTLPFF
TGTGCCAGTAGTCCCACCACTAGCGGTACACTCCCGTTCTTC
>TRBV5-6|.|.|TRBJ1-1
CASSLGPQGSAEAFF
TGTGCCAGCAGCTTGGGGCCACAGGGAAGCGCTGAAGCTTTCTTT
>TRBV2|TRBD1|.|TRBJ2-1
CARSGTGSYNEQFF
TGTGCCAGGTCCGGGACAGGGAGCTACAATGAGCAGTTCTTC
>TRBV5-4|.|.|TRBJ2-3
CASSLQQGTDTQYF
TGTGCCAGCAGCTTGCAACAGGGCACAGATACGCAGTATTTT
>TRBV11-2|TRBD1|.|TRBJ2-4
CASGRTGMDIQYF
TGTGCCAGCGGCCGGACAGGGATGGACATTCAGTACTTC
>TRBV29-1|.|.|TRBJ2-1
CSVTPRDNNEQFF
TGCAGCGTGACCCCCCGGGACAACAATGAGCAGTTCTTC
>TRBV5-8|.|.|TRBJ1-5
CASSPPRVRSSNQPQHF
TGTGCCAGCAGCCCCCCTCGGGTCAGAAGCAGCAATCAGCCCCAGCATTTT
>TRBV5-8|.|few|TRBJ2-7
CASSFGGPYEQYF
TGTGCCAGCAGCTTCGGGGGTCCCTACGAGCAGTACTTC
>TRBV15|TRBD1|.|TRBJ1-4
CATSNSDRVGEKLFF
TGTGCCACCAGCAACTCGGACAGGGTTGGTGAAAAACTGTTTTTT